This T cell receptor beta chain was identified during a study of T cells expressing NK-cell markers. Overall study context: Eight donors were sequenced, seven testing HCMV-seropositive and one testing seronegative. Whole-study findings and limits: Among a few donors, these clonotypes also ranked first in the CD3+CD56-NKG2C+ fraction.

CDR3 length: 11 amino acids. Germline V gene sequence: CDR1 KGHDR, CDR2 SFDVKD. Note on this clonotype: What it binds is unknown.

Using the 5' RACE reads, TCRdb records one entry per CDR3 protein without DNA. This sample contains about 260,000 distinct CDR3 sequences. Sequencing input: blood T cells: a sorted CD56 or NKG2C T cell subset, CD4+ or CD8+ T cells, or bulk PBMC T cells (not recorded which). The chain uses TRBV24-1 and TRBJ2-3. This clonotype was sampled from a man younger than 35 in good health. Here the CDR3 reads CATTDTDTQYF.